This TCR beta chain was observed in a study of shared clonotypes between healthy human individuals. Sequenced by immunoSEQ multiplex PCR; TCRdb stores in-frame clones only, minus some. The table has 2.3 million or so clones, 85% to 95% seen once. Germline lookup yields CDR1 GTSNPN and CDR2 SVGIG (reference sequence). The CDR3 has 14 amino acids. Trimming left V 1 base short and J 3 bases short, with 10 bases between. The rearrangement joins TRBV30 to TRBJ1-5; D ambiguous. Sequenced sample: naive CD4+ T cells from PBMCs. Subset indicated: CD45RA+ positively selected. The source of this sequence is a man younger than 35 in good health. Some clones in this sample may be carry-over from other donors' samples. CDR3 region: CAWSGETINQPQHF. The CDR3 DNA follows: TGTGCCTGGAGTGGTGAAACGATCAATCAGCCCCAGCATTTT.